This T cell receptor (beta chain) was captured in a study of T cell responses to AZD1222 COVID-19 vaccine. V lost 5 bases to trimming and J lost 7 bases, with 9 bases between them. The CDR3 contains 12 residues. TCRdb's table, derived via immunoSEQ multiplex PCR, lists solely in-frame clones and lacks some. The top ten clones hold approximately 18% of a sample with about 99,000 clones, approximately 90% of them seen once. This TCR was recovered from an adult in good health. The chain uses TRBV12-3 or TRBV12-4 and TRBJ1-5; D ambiguous. Material: peripheral blood, obtained on day 0 of AZD1222 vaccination. This CDR3 reads CASSPFRQPQHF. For the CDR3, the DNA is TGTGCCAGCAGTCCTTTCAGACAGCCCCAGCATTTT.